Given below is one TCR beta chain in context. Extraction and reverse transcription of RNA yielded cDNA as the sequencing template. Clones were sequenced by immunoSEQ multiplex PCR, and TCRdb holds only the in-frame ones, with some missing. The sample includes about 98,000 clones, roughly 42% of them seen just once. This entry belongs to a study of CD8+ T cells in alopecia areata. The V gene's germline CDR1 is MDHEN and CDR2 SYDVKM. Trimming left V 3 bases short and J 4 bases short, with 16 bases between. This CDR3 has 16 amino acids. The study team obtained lesional scalp punch biopsies and peripheral blood from alopecia areata patients.

The chain uses TRBV28 and TRBJ2-1, with D perhaps TRBD2 (5 bases). Sequenced: CD4+ T cells sorted from blood. This TCR derives from a human donor with alopecia areata. The CDR3 coding sequence is TGTGCCAGCAGTTTGTATGCGGGTCCGGCTTACAATGAGCAGTTCTTC. Translation: CASSLYAGPAYNEQFF.